This T cell receptor beta chain is drawn from a study of T-cell reconstitution after alpha-beta-depleted transplantation in children. General study results and limits: A year post-transplant, T-cell counts and diversity derived mostly from newly produced T cells. Some patients' high day-60 TCRbeta diversity was traced to surviving recipient T cells and thymic progenitors.

The TCRbeta library incorporated unique molecular identifiers. TCRdb re-called the PCR reads with MiXCR, one entry per CDR3 protein. The sample has about 8,700 distinct CDR3 sequences, approximately 13% seen once. The sample holds a few counts of this clonotype. The target antigen is unknown. V dropped 6 bases and J dropped 8; count of bases not matched to a gene: 5. The CDR3 sequence is 12 residues long. Germline V CDR1 and CDR2: MNHNY, SVGAGI (reference sequence). The chain uses TRBV6-6 and TRBJ2-3; 7 bases map to TRBD2. This receptor was taken from a male patient between 10 and 17 years old who had a stem cell transplant for acute lymphoblastic leukemia, so the T cells may come from the graft donor. This sample comprised PBMCs, mostly from graft donor cells, obtained 60 days after TCRalphabeta/CD19-depleted stem cell transplant. CDR3 loop: CASSSGLFTQYF. The CDR3, as DNA: TGTGCCAGCAGCTCGGGACTATTTACGCAGTATTTT.